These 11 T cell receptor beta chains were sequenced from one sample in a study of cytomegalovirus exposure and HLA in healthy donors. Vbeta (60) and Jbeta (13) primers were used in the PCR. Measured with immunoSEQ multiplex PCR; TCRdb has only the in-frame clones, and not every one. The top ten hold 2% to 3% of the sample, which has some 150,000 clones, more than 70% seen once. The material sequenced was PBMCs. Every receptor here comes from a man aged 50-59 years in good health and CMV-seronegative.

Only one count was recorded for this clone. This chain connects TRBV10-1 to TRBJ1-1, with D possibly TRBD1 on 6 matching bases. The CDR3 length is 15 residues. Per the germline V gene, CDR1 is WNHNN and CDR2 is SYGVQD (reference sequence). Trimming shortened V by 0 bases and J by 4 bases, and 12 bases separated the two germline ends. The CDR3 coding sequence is TGCGCCAGCAGTGAGTCCGTAGGGGGTGGCACTGAAGCTTTCTTT. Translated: CASSESVGGGTEAFF.

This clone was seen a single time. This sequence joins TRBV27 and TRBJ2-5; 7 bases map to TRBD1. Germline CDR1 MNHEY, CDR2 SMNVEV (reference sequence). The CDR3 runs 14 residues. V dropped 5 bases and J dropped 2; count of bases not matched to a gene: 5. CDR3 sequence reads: CASSLQGLQETQYF. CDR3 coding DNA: TGTGCCAGCAGTCTACAGGGGCTTCAAGAGACCCAGTACTTC.

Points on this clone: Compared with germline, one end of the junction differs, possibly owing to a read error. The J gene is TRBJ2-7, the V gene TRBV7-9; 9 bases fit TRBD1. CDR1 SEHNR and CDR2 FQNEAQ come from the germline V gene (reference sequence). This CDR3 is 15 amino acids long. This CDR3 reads CSSSPAGTGYYEQYF. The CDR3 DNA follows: TGTTCCAGCAGCCCCGCCGGGACAGGGTATTACGAGCAGTACTTC.

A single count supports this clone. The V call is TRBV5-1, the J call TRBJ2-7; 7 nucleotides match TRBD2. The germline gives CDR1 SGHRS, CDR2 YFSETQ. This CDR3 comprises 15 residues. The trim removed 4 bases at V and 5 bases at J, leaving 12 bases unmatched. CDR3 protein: CASSIGLGSPDEQYF. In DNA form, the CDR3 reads TGCGCCAGCAGCATTGGACTAGGCTCACCGGACGAGCAGTACTTC.

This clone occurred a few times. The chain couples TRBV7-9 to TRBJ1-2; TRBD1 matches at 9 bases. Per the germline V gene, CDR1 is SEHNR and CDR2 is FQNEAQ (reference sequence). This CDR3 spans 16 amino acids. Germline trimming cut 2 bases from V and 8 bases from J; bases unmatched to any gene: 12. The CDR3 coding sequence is TGTGCCAGCAGCTTAAGGCTTTCGACAGGGGGTTGGGGCTACACCTTC. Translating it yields CASSLRLSTGGWGYTF. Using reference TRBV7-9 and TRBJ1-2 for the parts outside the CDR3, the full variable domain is DTGVSQNPRHKITKRGQNVTFRCDPISEHNRLYWYRQTLGQGPEFLTYFQNEAQLEKSRLLSDRFSAERPKGSFSTLEIQRTEQGDSAMYLCASSLRLSTGGWGYTFGSGTRLTVV.

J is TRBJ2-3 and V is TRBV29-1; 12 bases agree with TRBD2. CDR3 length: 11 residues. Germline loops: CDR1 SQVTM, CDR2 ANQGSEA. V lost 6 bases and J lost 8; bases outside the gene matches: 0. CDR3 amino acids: CSVLAGGTQYF. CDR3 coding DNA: TGCAGCGTACTAGCGGGAGGTACGCAGTATTTT.

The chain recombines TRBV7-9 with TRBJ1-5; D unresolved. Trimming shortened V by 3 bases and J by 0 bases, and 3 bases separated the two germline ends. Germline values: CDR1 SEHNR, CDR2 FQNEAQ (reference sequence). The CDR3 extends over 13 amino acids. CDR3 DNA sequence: TGTGCCAGCAGCTTTAATAGCAATCAGCCCCAGCATTTT. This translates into CASSFNSNQPQHF.

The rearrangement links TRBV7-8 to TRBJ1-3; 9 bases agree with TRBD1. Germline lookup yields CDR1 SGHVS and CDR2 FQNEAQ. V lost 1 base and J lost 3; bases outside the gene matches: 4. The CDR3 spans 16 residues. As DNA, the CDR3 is TGTGCCAGCAGCTTAGGACAGGGGGAAGTTGGAAACACCATATATTTT. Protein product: CASSLGQGEVGNTIYF.

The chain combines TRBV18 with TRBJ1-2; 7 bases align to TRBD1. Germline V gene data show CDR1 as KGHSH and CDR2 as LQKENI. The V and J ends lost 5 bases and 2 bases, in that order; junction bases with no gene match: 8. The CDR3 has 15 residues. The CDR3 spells CASSLGQLSNYGYTF. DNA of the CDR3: TGTGCCAGCTCATTGGGACAGCTAAGCAACTATGGCTACACCTTC.

CDR3 sequence (DNA): TGTGCCAGCTCACCAAAGGAGGGGGCCACTGAAGCTTTCTTT. It yields the protein CASSPKEGATEAFF. The chain recombines TRBV18 with TRBJ1-1; 7 bases are shared with TRBD1. Trimming removed 2 bases from V and 4 bases from J; junction bases left unmatched: 4. The germline CDR1 and CDR2 sequences are KGHSH and LQKENI. CDR3 length: 14 residues.

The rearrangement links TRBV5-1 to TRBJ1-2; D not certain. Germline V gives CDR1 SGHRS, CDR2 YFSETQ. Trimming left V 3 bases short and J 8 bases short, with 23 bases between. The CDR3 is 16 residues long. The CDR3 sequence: CASSSPRDTNFGGYTF. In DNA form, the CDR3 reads TGCGCCAGCAGCTCACCACGGGATACCAATTTTGGAGGCTACACCTTC.